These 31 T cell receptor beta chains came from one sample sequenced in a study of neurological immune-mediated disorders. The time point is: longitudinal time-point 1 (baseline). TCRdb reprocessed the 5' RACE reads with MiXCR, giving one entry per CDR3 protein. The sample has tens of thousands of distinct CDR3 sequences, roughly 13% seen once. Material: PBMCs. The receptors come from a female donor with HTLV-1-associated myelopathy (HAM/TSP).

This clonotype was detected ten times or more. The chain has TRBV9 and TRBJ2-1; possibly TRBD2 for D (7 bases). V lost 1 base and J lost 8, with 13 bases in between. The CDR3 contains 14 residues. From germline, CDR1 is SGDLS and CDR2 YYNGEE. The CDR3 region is CASSVRGGLYEQFF. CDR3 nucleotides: TGTGCCAGCAGCGTAAGGGGGGGCCTCTATGAGCAGTTCTTC. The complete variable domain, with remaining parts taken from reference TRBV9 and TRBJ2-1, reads DSGVTQTPKHLITATGQRVTLRCSPRSGDLSVYWYQQSLDQGLQFLIQYYNGEERAKGNILERFSAQQFPDLHSELNLSSLELGDSALYFCASSVRGGLYEQFFGPGTRLTVL.

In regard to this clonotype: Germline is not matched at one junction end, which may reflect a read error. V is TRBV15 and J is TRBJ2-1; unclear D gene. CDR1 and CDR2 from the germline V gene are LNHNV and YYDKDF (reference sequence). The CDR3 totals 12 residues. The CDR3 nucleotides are TGTGCTACCAGCAGAAGGTACAATGAGCAGTTCTTC. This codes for CATSRRYNEQFF.

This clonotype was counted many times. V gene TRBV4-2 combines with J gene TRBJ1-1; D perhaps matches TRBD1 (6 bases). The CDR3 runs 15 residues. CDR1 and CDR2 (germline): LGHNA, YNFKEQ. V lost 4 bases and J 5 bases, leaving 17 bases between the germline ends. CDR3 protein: CASSRAAGDETEAFF. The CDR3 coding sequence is TGTGCCAGCAGCCGCGCGGCAGGGGATGAAACTGAAGCTTTCTTT.

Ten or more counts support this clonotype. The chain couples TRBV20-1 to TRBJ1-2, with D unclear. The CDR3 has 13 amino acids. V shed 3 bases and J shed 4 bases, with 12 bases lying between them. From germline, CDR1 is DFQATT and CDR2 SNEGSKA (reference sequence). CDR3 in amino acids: CSARYTDFYGYTF. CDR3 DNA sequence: TGCAGTGCTAGGTATACGGATTTCTATGGCTACACCTTC.

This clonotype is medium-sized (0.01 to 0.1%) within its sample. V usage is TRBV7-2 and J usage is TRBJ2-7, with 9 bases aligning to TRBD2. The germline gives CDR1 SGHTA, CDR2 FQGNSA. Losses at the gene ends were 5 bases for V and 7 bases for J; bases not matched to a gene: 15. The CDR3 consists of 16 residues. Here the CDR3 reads CASSVTLAGRGGEQYF. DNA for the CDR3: TGTGCCAGCAGCGTCACATTAGCGGGGCGGGGGGGAGAGCAGTACTTC. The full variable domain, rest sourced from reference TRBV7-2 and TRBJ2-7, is GAGVSQSPSNKVTEKGKDVELRCDPISGHTALYWYRQSLGQGLEFLIYFQGNSAPDKSGLPSDRFSAERTGGSVSTLTIQRTQQEDSAVYLCASSVTLAGRGGEQYFGPGTRLTVT.

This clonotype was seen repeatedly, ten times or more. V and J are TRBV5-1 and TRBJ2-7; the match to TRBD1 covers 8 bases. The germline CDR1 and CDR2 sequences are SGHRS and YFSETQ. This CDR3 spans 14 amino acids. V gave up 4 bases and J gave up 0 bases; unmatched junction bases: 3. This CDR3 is CASSLDRGSYEQYF. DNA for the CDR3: TGCGCCAGCAGCCTTGACAGGGGCTCCTACGAGCAGTACTTC. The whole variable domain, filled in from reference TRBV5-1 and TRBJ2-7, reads KAGVTQTPRYLIKTRGQQVTLSCSPISGHRSVSWYQQTPGQGLQFLFEYFSETQRNKGNFPGRFSGRQFSNSRSEMNVSTLELGDSALYLCASSLDRGSYEQYFGPGTRLTVT.

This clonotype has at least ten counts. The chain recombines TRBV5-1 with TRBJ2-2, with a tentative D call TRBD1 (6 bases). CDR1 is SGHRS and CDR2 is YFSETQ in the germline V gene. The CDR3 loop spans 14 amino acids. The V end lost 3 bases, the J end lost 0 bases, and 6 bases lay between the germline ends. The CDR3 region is CASSWTANTGELFF. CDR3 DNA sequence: TGCGCCAGCAGCTGGACAGCGAACACCGGGGAGCTGTTTTTT.

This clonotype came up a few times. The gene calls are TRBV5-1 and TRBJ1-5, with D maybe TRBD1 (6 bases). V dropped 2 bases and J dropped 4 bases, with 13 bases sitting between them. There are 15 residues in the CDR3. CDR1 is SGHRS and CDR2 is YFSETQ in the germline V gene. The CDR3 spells CASSFSGGRNQPQHF. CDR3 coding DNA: TGCGCCAGCAGCTTCTCCGGGGGCCGAAATCAGCCCCAGCATTTT.

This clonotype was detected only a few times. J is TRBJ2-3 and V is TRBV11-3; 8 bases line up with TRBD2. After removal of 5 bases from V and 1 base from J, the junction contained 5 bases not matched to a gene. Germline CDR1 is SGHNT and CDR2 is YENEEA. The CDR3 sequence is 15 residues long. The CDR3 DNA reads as TGTGCCAGCAGCGTCGGGGGGGCGCGCACAGATACGCAGTATTTT. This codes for CASSVGGARTDTQYF.

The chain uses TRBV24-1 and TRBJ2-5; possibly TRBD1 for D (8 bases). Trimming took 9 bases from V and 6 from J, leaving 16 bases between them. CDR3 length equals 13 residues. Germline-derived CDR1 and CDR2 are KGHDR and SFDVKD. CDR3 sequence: CATQGAGEKTQYF. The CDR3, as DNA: TGTGCCACCCAGGGGGCGGGGGAGAAGACCCAGTACTTC.

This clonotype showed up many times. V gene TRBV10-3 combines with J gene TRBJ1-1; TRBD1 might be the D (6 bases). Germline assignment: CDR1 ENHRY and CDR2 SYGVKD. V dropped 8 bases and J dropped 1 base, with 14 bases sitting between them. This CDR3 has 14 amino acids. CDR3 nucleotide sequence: TGTGCCATCCACTCAAACAGGGAGAACACTGAAGCTTTCTTT. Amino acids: CAIHSNRENTEAFF.

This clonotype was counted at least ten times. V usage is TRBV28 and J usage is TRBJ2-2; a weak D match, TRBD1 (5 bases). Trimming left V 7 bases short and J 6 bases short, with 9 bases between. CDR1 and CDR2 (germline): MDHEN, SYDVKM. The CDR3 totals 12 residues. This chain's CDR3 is CASTPGSGELFF. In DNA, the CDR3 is TGTGCCAGCACTCCAGGGTCCGGGGAGCTGTTTTTT.

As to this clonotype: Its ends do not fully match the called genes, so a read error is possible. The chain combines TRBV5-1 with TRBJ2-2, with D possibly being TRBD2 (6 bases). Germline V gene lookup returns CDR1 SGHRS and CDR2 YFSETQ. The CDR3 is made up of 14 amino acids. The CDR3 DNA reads TGCGCCAGCAGCTTCGCCGGGGCTCTCCGGGAGCTGTATTTT. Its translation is CASSFAGALRELYF.

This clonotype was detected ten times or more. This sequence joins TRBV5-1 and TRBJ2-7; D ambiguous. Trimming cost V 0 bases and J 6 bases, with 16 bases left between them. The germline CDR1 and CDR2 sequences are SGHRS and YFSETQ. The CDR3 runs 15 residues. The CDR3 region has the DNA TGCGCCAGCAGCTTGGATGGGAAAGCGATTGGCGAGCAGTACTTC. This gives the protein CASSLDGKAIGEQYF. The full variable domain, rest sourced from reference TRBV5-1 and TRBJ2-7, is KAGVTQTPRYLIKTRGQQVTLSCSPISGHRSVSWYQQTPGQGLQFLFEYFSETQRNKGNFPGRFSGRQFSNSRSEMNVSTLELGDSALYLCASSLDGKAIGEQYFGPGTRLTVT.

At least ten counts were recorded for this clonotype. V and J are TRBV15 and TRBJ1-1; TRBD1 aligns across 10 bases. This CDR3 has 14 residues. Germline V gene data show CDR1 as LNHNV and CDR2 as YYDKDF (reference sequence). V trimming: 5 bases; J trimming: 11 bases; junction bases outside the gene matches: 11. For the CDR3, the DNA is TGTGCCACCAGCTCGATCCAGACAGGGGGCACTGCTTTCTTT. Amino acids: CATSSIQTGGTAFF.

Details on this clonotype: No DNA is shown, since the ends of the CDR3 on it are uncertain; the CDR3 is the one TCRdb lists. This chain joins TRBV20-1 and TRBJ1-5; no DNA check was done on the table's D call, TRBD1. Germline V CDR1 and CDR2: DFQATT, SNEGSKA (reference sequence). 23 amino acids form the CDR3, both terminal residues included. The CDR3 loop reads CSANDRVSYETQYFGPGNQPQHF.

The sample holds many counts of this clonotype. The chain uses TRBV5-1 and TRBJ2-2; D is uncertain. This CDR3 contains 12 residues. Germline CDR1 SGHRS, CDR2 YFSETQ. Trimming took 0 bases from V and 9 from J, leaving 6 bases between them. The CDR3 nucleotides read TGCGCCAGCAGCTTGGAAGCCAGGGAGCTGTTTTTT. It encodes CASSLEARELFF.

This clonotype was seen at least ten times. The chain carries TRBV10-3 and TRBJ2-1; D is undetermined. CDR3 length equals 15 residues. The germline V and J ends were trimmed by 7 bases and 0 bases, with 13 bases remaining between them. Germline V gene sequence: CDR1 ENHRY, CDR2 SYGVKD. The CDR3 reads CAIKEGPSSYNEQFF. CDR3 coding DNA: TGTGCCATCAAAGAAGGGCCAAGCTCCTACAATGAGCAGTTCTTC.

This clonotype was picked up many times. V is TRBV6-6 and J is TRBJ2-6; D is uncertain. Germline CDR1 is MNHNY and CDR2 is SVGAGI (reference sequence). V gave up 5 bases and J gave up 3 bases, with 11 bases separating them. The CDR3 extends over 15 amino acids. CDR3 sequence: CASSLKEIGANVLTF. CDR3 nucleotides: TGTGCCAGCAGTCTCAAGGAGATTGGGGCCAACGTCCTGACTTTC.

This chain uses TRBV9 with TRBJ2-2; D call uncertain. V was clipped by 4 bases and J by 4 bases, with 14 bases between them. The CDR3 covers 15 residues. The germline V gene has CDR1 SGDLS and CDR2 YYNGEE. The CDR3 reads CASSSRQIPTGELFF. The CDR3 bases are TGTGCCAGCAGCTCCCGACAAATTCCCACCGGGGAGCTGTTTTTT. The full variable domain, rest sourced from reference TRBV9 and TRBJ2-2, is DSGVTQTPKHLITATGQRVTLRCSPRSGDLSVYWYQQSLDQGLQFLIQYYNGEERAKGNILERFSAQQFPDLHSELNLSSLELGDSALYFCASSSRQIPTGELFFGEGSRLTVL.

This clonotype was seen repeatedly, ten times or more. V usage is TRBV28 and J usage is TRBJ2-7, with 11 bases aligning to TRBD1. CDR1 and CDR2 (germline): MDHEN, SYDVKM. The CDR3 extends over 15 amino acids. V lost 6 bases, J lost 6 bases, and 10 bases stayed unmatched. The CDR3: CASRGPGQGVGEQYF. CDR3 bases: TGTGCCAGCAGGGGACCGGGACAGGGGGTAGGCGAGCAGTACTTC.

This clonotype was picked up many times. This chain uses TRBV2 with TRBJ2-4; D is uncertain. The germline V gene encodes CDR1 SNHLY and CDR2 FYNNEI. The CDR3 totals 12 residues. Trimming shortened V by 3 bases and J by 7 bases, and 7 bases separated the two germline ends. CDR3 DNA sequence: TGTGCCAGCAGTGAGGTCTCCAACATTCAGTACTTC. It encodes CASSEVSNIQYF.

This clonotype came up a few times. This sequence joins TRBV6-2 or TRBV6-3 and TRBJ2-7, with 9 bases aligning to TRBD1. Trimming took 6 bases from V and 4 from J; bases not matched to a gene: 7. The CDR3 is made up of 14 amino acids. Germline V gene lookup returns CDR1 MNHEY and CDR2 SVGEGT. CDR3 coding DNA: TGTGCCAGCAGACGGGGACAGGGCATTTACGAGCAGTACTTC. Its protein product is CASRRGQGIYEQYF.

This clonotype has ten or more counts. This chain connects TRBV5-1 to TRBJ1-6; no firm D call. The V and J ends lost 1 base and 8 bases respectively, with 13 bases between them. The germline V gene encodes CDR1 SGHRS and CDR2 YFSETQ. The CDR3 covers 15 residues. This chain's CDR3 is CASSLWSPNDSPLHF. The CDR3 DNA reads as TGCGCCAGCAGCTTGTGGTCCCCAAACGATTCACCCCTCCACTTT.

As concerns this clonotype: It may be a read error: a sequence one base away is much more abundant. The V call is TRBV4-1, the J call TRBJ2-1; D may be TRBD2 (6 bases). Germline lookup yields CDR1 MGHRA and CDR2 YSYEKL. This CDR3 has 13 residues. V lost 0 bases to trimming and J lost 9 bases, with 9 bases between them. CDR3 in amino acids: CASSQDMGGEQFF. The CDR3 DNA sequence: TGCGCCAGCAGCCAAGATATGGGGGGTGAGCAGTTCTTC.

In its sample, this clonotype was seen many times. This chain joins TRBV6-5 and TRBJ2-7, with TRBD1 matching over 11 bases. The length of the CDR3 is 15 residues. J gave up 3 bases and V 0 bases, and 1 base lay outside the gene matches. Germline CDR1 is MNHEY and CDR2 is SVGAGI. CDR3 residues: CASSYSGTGGYEQYF. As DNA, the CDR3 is TGTGCCAGCAGTTACTCTGGGACAGGGGGCTACGAGCAGTACTTC.

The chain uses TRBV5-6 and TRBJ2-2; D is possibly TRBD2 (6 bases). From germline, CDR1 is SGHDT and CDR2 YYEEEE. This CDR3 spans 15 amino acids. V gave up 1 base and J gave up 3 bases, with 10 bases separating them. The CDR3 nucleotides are TGTGCCAGCAGCTTGTTGGCGGGGTACACCGGGGAGCTGTTTTTT. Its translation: CASSLLAGYTGELFF.

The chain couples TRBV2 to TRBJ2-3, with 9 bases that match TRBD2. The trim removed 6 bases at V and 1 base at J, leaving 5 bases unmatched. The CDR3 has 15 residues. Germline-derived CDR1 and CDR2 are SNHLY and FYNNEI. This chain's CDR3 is CASRQASGGTDTQYF. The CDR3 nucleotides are TGTGCCAGCAGGCAGGCTAGCGGGGGCACAGATACGCAGTATTTT.

CDR3 region: CASSESPFRTSNTEAFF. The CDR3, as DNA: TGTGCCAGCAGTGAATCTCCATTCCGGACAAGCAACACTGAAGCTTTCTTT. The rearrangement uses TRBV25-1 and TRBJ1-1; D is possibly TRBD1 (5 bases). The germline V gene encodes CDR1 MGHDK and CDR2 SYGVNS. This CDR3 is 17 amino acids long. Trimming stripped 1 base from V and 2 bases from J, with 17 bases between. The entire variable domain, with the rest obtained from reference TRBV25-1 and TRBJ1-1, is as follows: EADIYQTPRYLVIGTGKKITLECSQTMGHDKMYWYQQDPGMELHLIHYSYGVNSTEKGDLSSESTVSRIRTEHFPLTLESARPSHTSQYLCASSESPFRTSNTEAFFGQGTRLTVV.

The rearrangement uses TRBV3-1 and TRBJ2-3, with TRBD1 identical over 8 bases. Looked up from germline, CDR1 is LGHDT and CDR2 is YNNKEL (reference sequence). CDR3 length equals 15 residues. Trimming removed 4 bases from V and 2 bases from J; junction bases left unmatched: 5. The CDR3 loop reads CASSPMDRVTDTQYF. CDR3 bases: TGTGCCAGCAGCCCCATGGACAGGGTCACAGATACGCAGTATTTT.

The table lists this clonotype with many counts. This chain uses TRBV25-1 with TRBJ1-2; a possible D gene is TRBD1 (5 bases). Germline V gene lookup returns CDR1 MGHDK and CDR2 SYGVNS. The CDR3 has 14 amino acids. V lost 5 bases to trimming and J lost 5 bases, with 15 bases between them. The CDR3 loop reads CASSNDGDDYGYTF. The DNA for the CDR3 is TGTGCCAGCAGTAACGATGGGGACGATTATGGCTACACCTTC.